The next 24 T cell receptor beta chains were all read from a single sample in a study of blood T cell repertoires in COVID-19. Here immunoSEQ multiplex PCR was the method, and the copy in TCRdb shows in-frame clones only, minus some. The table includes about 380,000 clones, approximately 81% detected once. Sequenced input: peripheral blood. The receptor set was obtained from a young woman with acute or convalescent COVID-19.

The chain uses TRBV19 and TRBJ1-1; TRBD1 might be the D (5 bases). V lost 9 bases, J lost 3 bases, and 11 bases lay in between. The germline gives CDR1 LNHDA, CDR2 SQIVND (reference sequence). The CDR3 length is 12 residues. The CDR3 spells CARIAGDTEAFF. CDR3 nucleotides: TGTGCCAGGATAGCGGGGGACACTGAAGCTTTCTTT.

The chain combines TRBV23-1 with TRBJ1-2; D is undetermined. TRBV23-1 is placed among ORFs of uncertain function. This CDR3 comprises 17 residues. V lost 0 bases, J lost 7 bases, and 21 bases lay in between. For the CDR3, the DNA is TGCGCCAGCAGTCAATCGGGTCGGAAGGAGCCCTATTCTGGCTACACCTTC. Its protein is CASSQSGRKEPYSGYTF.

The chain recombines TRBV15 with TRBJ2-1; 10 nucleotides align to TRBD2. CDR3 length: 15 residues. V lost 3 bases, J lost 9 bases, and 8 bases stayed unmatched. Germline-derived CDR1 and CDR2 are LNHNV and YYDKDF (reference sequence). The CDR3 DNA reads TGTGCCACCAGCAGGAGCGGGGGGGCCAGTCTTGAGCAGTTCTTC. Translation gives CATSRSGGASLEQFF.

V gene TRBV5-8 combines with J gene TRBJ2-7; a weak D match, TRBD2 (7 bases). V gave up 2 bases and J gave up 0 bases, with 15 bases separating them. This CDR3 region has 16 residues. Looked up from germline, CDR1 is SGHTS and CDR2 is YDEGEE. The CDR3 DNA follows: TGTGCCAGCAGCTTTTCTCGCGGGGGCCGCTCCTACGAGCAGTACTTC. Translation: CASSFSRGGRSYEQYF.

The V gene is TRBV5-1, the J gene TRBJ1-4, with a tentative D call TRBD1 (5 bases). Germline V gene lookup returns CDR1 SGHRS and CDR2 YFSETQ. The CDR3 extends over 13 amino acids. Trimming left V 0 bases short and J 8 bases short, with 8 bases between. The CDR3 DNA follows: TGCGCCAGCAGCTTGGGGGGCGGAGAAAAACTGTTTTTT. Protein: CASSLGGGEKLFF.

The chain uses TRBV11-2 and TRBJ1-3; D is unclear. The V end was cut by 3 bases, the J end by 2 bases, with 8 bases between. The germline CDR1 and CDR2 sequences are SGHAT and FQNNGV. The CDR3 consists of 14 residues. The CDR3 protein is CASSFEITGNTIYF. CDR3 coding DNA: TGTGCCAGCAGCTTTGAGATAACTGGAAACACCATATATTTT.

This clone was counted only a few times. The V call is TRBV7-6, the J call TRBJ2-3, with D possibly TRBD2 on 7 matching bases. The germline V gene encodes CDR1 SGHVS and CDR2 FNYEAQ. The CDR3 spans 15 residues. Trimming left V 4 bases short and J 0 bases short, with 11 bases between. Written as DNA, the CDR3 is TGTGCCAGCAGCTCCGCGGGGGCTAGCACAGATACGCAGTATTTT. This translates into CASSSAGASTDTQYF. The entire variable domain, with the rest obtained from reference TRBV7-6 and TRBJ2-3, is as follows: GAGVSQSPRYKVTKRGQDVALRCDPISGHVSLYWYRQALGQGPEFLTYFNYEAQQDKSGLPNDRFSAERPEGSISTLTIQRTEQRDSAMYRCASSSAGASTDTQYFGPGTRLTVL.

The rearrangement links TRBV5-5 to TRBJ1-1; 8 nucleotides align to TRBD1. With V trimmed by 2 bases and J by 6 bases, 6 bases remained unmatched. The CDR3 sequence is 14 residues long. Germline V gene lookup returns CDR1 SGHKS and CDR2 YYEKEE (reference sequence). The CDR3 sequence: CASSLRTGLPEAFF. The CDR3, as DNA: TGTGCCAGCAGCTTAAGGACAGGGCTCCCTGAAGCTTTCTTT.

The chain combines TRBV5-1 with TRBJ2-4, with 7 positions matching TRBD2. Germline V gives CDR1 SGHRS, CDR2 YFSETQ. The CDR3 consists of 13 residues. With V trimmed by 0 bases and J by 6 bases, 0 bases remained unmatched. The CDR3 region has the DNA TGCGCCAGCAGCTTGGGACTAGCAAACATTCAGTACTTC. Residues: CASSLGLANIQYF.

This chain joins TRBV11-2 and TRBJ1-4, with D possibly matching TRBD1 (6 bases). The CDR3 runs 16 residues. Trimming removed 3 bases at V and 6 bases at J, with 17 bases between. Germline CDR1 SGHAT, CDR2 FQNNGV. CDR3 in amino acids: CASSFLQGEGDEKLFF. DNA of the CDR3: TGTGCCAGCAGCTTCCTTCAGGGAGAGGGGGATGAAAAACTGTTTTTT.

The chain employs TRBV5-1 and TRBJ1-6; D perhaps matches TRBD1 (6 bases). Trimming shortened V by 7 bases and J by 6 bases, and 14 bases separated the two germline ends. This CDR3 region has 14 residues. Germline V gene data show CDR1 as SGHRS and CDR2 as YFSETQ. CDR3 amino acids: CASSPDRPNSPLHF. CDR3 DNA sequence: TGCGCCAGCTCTCCTGACAGGCCTAATTCACCCCTCCACTTT.

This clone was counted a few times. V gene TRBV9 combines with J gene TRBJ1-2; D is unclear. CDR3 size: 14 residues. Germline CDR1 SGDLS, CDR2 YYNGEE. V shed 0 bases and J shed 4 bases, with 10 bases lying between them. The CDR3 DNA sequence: TGTGCCAGCAGCGTAGTGACTGTAACCTATGGCTACACCTTC. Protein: CASSVVTVTYGYTF.

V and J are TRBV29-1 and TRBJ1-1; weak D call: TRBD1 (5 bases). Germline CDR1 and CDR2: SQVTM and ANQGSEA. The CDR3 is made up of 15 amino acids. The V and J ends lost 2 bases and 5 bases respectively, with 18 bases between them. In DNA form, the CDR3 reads TGCAGCGTTGAATTATGGGTCAGGGATGGGACTGAAGCTTTCTTT. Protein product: CSVELWVRDGTEAFF.

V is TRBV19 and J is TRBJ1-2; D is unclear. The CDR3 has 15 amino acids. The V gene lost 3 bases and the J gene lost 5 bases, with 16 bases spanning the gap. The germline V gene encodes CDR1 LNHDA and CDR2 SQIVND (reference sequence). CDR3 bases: TGTGCCAGTAGTATTCTCGACACCCTTTGGTATGGCTACACCTTC. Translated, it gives CASSILDTLWYGYTF.

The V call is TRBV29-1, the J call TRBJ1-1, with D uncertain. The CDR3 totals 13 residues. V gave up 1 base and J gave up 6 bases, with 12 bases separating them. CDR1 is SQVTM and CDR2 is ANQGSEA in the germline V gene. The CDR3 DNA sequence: TGCAGCGTTGAAGCGATGGTGGGCTCTGAAGCTTTCTTT. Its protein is CSVEAMVGSEAFF. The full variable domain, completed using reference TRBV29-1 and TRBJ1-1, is SAVISQKPSRDICQRGTSLTIQCQVDSQVTMMFWYRQQPGQSLTLIATANQGSEATYESGFVIDKFPISRPNLTFSTLTVSNMSPEDSSIYLCSVEAMVGSEAFFGQGTRLTVV.

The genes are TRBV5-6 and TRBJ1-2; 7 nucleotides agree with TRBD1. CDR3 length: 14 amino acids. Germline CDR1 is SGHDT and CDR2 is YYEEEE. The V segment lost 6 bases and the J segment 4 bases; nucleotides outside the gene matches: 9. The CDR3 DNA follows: TGTGCCAGCACCCAACAGGGGATAAGCTATGGCTACACCTTC. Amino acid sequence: CASTQQGISYGYTF.

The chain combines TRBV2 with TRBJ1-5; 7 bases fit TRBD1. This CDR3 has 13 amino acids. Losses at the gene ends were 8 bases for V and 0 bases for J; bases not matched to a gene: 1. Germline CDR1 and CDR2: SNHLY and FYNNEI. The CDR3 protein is CASDRDSNQPQHF. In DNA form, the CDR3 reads TGTGCCAGCGACAGGGATAGCAATCAGCCCCAGCATTTT.

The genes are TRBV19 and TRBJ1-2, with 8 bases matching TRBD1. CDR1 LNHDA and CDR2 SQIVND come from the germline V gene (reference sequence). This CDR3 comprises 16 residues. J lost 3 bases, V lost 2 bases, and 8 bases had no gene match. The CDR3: CASSIRAQGAYYGYTF. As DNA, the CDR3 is TGTGCCAGTAGTATAAGGGCGCAGGGGGCTTACTATGGCTACACCTTC.

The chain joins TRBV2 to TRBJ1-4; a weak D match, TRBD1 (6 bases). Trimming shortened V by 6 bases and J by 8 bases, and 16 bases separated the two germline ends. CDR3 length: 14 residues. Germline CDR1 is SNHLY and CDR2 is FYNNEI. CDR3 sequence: CASRGAVGQEKLFF. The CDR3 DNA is TGTGCCAGCAGGGGGGCAGTCGGGCAGGAAAAACTGTTTTTT.

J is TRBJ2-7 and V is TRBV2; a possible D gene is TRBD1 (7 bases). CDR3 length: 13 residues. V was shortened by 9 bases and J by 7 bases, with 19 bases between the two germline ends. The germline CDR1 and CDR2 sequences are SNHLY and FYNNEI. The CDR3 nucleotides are TGTGCCAGGGGCGAACGACAGGGAGGAGAGCAGTACTTC. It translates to CARGERQGGEQYF.

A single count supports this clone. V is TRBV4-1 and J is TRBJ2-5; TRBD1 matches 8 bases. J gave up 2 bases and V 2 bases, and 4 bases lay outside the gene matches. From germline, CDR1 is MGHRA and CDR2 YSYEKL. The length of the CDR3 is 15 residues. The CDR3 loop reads CASSQPGQGQETQYF. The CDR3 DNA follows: TGCGCCAGCAGCCAACCAGGACAGGGACAAGAGACCCAGTACTTC.

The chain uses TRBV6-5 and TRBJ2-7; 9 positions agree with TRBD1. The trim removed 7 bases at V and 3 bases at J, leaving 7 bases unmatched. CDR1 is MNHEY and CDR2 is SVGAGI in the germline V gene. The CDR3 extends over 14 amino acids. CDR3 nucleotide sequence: TGTGCCAGCAAAATGGACAGGGGAGACTACGAGCAGTACTTC. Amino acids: CASKMDRGDYEQYF.

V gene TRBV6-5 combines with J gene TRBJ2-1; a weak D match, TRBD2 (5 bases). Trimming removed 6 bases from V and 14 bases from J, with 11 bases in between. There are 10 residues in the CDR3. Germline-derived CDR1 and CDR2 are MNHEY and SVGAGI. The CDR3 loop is CASSYEREFF. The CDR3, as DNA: TGTGCCAGCAGCTATGAGAGGGAGTTCTTC.

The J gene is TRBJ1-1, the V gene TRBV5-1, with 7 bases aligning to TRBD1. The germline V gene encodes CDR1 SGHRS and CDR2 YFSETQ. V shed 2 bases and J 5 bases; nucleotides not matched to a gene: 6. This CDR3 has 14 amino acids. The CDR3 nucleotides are TGCGCCAGCAGCTTTCAGGGGGAAGGGACTGAAGCTTTCTTT. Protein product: CASSFQGEGTEAFF.